The TCR beta chain under discussion was sequenced for a study of glioma-infiltrating T cells. Concerning this clonotype: The antigen is undetermined.

The iRepertoire nested amplicon-rescue multiplex PCR amplified TCR alpha and beta CDR3s from RNA. Tissue mRNA or PBMC total RNA, about 85-400 ng, went into one-step reverse transcription and amplification. Each CDR3 protein gets one entry after TCRdb re-called the multiplex PCR reads with MiXCR. The sample holds approximately 190,000 distinct CDR3 sequences, over 25% seen once. Overall study results and limits: Non-neoplastic patients had below-expected tissue-blood divergence, while all gliomas exceeded expectation. CDR3 overlap between tissue and blood was very small.

Sequenced input: glioma tissue, nonneoplastic brain tissue, or PBMCs (not recorded which). This TCR was sampled from a human donor with low-grade glioma or glioblastoma, undergoing nonglioma brain surgery, or in good health (not recorded which).

The CDR3 DNA follows: TGCGCCAGCAGCCAAGAGGGGGGATCTGCCATTTACGAGCAGTACTTC. Its translation is CASSQEGGSAIYEQYF. The V and J genes are TRBV4-1 and TRBJ2-7; D is perhaps TRBD2 (6 bases). This CDR3 region has 16 residues. V was cut by 0 bases and J by 4 bases, with 16 bases left in between. CDR1 is MGHRA, CDR2 YSYEKL, per germline.